This record looks at one TCR beta chain sequence and its context. In the study's own analysis: From reference gene primer amplification, estimates of nucleated cell counts were derived. TCRdb's table, derived via immunoSEQ multiplex PCR, lists solely in-frame clones and lacks some. That table gives V, J and clone size, and the DNA gave D and trimming. The repertoire holds about 120,000 clones, with less than 90% as singletons. These data belong to a study of blood T cell repertoires in COVID-19. As for the study in general: In each case, the material was cDNA or gDNA derived from T cells, B-cell-depleted T cells, or PBMCs.

Trimming stripped 1 base from V and 3 bases from J, with 15 bases between. CDR1 and CDR2 (germline): KGHSH, LQKENI. The CDR3 is 16 amino acids. The sample consisted of peripheral blood. The receptor was isolated from a man older than 75 with acute or convalescent COVID-19. The J gene is TRBJ1-1, the V gene TRBV18; no clear D. In DNA, the CDR3 is TGTGCCAGCTCACCACTTGGATCGAGCCTAGACACTGAAGCTTTCTTT. It is translated as CASSPLGSSLDTEAFF.